These T cell receptor beta chains were read from a single sample in a study of T cells in localized non-small cell lung cancer. Produced via immunoSEQ multiplex PCR; TCRdb's table is partial and in-frame only. The sample holds roughly 40,000 clones; 75% to 90% are singletons and the top ten take roughly 2.5%. Sample: peripheral blood, taken before any cancer treatment. These receptors were collected from a woman aged 40-70 years with stage I lung adenocarcinoma. CDR3s include the opening cysteine and the closing phenylalanine or tryptophan. The D gene is left open where the match is weak. Rows give clone size only sometimes, using once, few, many, or a class for an expanded clone.

clone_size	v_call	d_call	j_call	cdr3_aa	cdr3_nt
-	TRBV29-1	-	TRBJ2-7	CSVEVESHYEQYF	TGCAGCGTTGAAGTGGAGAGCCACTACGAGCAGTACTTC
-	TRBV28	-	TRBJ2-1	CASSFLGLEQFF	TGTGCCAGCAGTTTTTTAGGGCTAGAGCAGTTCTTC
-	TRBV6-5	-	TRBJ1-1	CASSRPGSWTEAFF	TGTGCCAGCAGTCGCCCCGGAAGTTGGACTGAAGCTTTCTTT
few	TRBV14	-	TRBJ2-7	CASSGSTYEQYF	TGTGCCAGCAGCGGAAGCACCTACGAGCAGTACTTC
-	TRBV5-1	-	TRBJ1-1	CASSSDRHNTEAFF	TGCGCCAGCAGCTCTGACAGACATAACACTGAAGCTTTCTTT
-	TRBV6-5	TRBD2	TRBJ2-7	CATRGGTSGTYEQYF	TGTGCCACCCGTGGCGGGACTAGCGGGACCTACGAGCAGTACTTC
-	TRBV10-2	-	TRBJ1-4	CASRGLPATNEKLFF	TGCGCCAGCAGAGGACTCCCCGCAACTAATGAAAAACTGTTTTTT
once	TRBV19	-	TRBJ1-5	CASSRLNQPQHF	TGTGCCAGTAGTAGGCTGAATCAGCCCCAGCATTTT
-	TRBV6-1	-	TRBJ1-5	CASSPNYNQPQHF	TGTGCCAGCAGTCCCAACTACAATCAGCCCCAGCATTTT
-	TRBV9	-	TRBJ2-5	CASSVGVQQETQYF	TGTGCCAGCAGCGTTGGGGTACAGCAAGAGACCCAGTACTTC
-	TRBV29-1	-	TRBJ2-1	CSVEDLQRDNEQFF	TGCAGCGTTGAAGATCTGCAGCGGGACAATGAGCAGTTCTTC
once	TRBV5-1	TRBD1	TRBJ2-1	CASSSGQGRNNEQFF	TGCGCCAGCAGCTCCGGACAGGGGCGAAACAATGAGCAGTTCTTC
few	TRBV25-1	-	TRBJ2-7	CASSAAYEQYF	TGTGCCAGCAGTGCGGCCTACGAGCAGTACTTC
once	TRBV5-4	-	TRBJ2-3	CAITQGASGTDTQYF	TGTGCCATTACACAGGGAGCCAGCGGGACAGATACGCAGTATTTT
once	TRBV5-4	-	TRBJ2-1	CASSFGQGLADEQFF	TGTGCCAGCAGCTTCGGTCAGGGGCTAGCCGATGAGCAGTTCTTC
-	TRBV27	TRBD1	TRBJ1-3	CASSSPGQGLNTIYF	TGTGCCAGCAGTTCGCCTGGACAGGGTCTAAACACCATATATTTT
-	TRBV19	-	TRBJ1-1	CASSPTANTEAFF	TGTGCCAGTAGTCCGACAGCGAACACTGAAGCTTTCTTT
-	TRBV7-9	-	TRBJ2-7	CASSSDSSYEQYF	TGTGCCAGCAGCTCAGACAGCTCCTACGAGCAGTACTTC
-	TRBV28	-	TRBJ1-2	CASSGSWDYGYTF	TGTGCCAGTTCAGGATCCTGGGACTATGGCTACACCTTC
-	TRBV28	-	TRBJ1-4	CASSFPGQTPGGEKLFF	TGTGCCAGCAGTTTCCCGGGACAAACACCTGGAGGTGAAAAACTGTTTTTT
-	TRBV6-1	-	TRBJ2-7	CASSRWDTSSYEQYF	TGTGCCAGCAGTCGTTGGGACACAAGCTCCTACGAGCAGTACTTC
-	TRBV19	TRBD1	TRBJ1-5	CASTGGGFGNQPQHF	TGTGCCAGTACGGGAGGGGGCTTCGGCAATCAGCCCCAGCATTTT
-	TRBV2	TRBD1	TRBJ2-4	CASSETGGGLGKNIQYF	TGTGCCAGCAGTGAAACAGGGGGCGGATTAGGCAAAAACATTCAGTACTTC
once	TRBV6-4	TRBD2	TRBJ2-2	CASSASGSTGELFF	TGTGCCAGCAGTGCTAGCGGGAGCACCGGGGAGCTGTTTTTT
-	TRBV9	-	TRBJ2-2	CASSVASTVGAGELFF	TGTGCCAGCAGCGTAGCTAGTACGGTAGGGGCCGGGGAGCTGTTTTTT
-	TRBV5-1	TRBD2	TRBJ2-3	CASTPSGYTDTQYF	TGCGCCAGCACCCCTAGCGGGTACACAGATACGCAGTATTTT
-	TRBV9	-	TRBJ2-3	CASSVGTDTQYF	TGTGCCAGCAGCGTAGGCACAGATACGCAGTATTTT
-	TRBV30	TRBD2	TRBJ2-1	CAWSSTFAGLADSSSYNEQFF	TGTGCCTGGAGTTCTACCTTTGCAGGACTAGCGGACTCAAGCTCCTACAATGAGCAGTTCTTC
-	TRBV5-8	-	TRBJ2-7	CAADKRGQSYEQYF	TGTGCCGCTGATAAGAGGGGTCAGAGCTACGAGCAGTACTTC
-	TRBV6-5	-	TRBJ1-5	CASSYGSNQPQHF	TGTGCCAGCAGTTACGGGAGCAATCAGCCCCAGCATTTT
-	TRBV27	-	TRBJ2-6	CASSHPHSGANVLTF	TGTGCCAGCAGTCACCCCCACTCTGGGGCCAACGTCCTGACTTTC
-	TRBV18	-	TRBJ2-1	CASPPTNVVGKYEQFF	TGTGCCAGCCCACCAACCAACGTCGTCGGAAAGTACGAGCAGTTCTTC
-	TRBV2	-	TRBJ1-1	CASNRPQGPFF	TGTGCCAGTAATCGGCCCCAGGGCCCTTTCTTT
-	TRBV18	TRBD2	TRBJ2-1	CASSPVRTSNNEQFF	TGTGCCAGCTCACCGGTCAGGACTAGCAACAATGAGCAGTTCTTC
-	TRBV2	-	TRBJ2-7	CASSEGLVGYEQYF	TGTGCCAGCAGTGAAGGACTAGTGGGTTACGAGCAGTACTTC
-	TRBV7-9	-	TRBJ2-1	CASSPPFRFGNEQFF	TGTGCCAGCAGCCCACCCTTTAGATTTGGCAATGAGCAGTTCTTC
-	TRBV14	-	TRBJ2-7	CASSQGRSYEQYF	TGTGCCAGCAGCCAAGGAAGATCCTACGAGCAGTACTTC
-	TRBV7-3	-	TRBJ1-1	CASSPQLNTEAFF	TGTGCCAGCAGCCCCCAGCTGAACACTGAAGCTTTCTTT
once	TRBV5-8	-	TRBJ2-3	CASTVSQDTQYF	TGTGCCAGCACCGTCTCCCAGGATACGCAGTATTTT
-	TRBV4-1	TRBD2	TRBJ2-5	CASSPIARPGGETQYF	TGCGCCAGCAGCCCGATAGCCAGGCCGGGGGGAGAGACCCAGTACTTC
-	TRBV18	-	TRBJ1-5	CASSRGTGDQHF	TGTGCCAGCTCACGAGGGACCGGGGACCAGCATTTT
-	TRBV28	TRBD2	TRBJ2-7	CASSFAGGTYEQYF	TGTGCCAGCAGTTTCGCGGGAGGGACCTACGAGCAGTACTTC
-	TRBV28	TRBD2	TRBJ2-2	CASNHLAGYTGELFF	TGTGCCAGCAACCATCTAGCGGGATACACCGGGGAGCTGTTTTTT
few	TRBV4-1	TRBD1	TRBJ2-5	CASSPGGQGRETQYF	TGCGCCAGCAGCCCCGGAGGACAGGGGAGGGAGACCCAGTACTTC
-	TRBV15	-	TRBJ1-5	CATSTNSNQPQHF	TGTGCCACCAGCACCAATAGCAATCAGCCCCAGCATTTT
-	TRBV6-6	TRBD2	TRBJ2-7	CASTGSSGAPYEQYF	TGTGCCAGCACCGGGTCTAGCGGAGCCCCCTACGAGCAGTACTTC
few	TRBV9	TRBD2	TRBJ2-7	CASSDAGGSGEQYF	TGTGCCAGCAGCGATGCGGGAGGGTCTGGGGAGCAGTACTTC
-	TRBV9	-	TRBJ2-3	CASSVATLSTDTQYF	TGTGCCAGCAGCGTAGCTACACTGAGCACAGATACGCAGTATTTT
-	TRBV2	-	TRBJ1-1	CATRVANTEAFF	TGTGCCACCCGAGTCGCGAACACTGAAGCTTTCTTT
-	TRBV4-2	-	TRBJ2-2	CASSQGNTGELFF	TGTGCCAGCAGCCAAGGGAACACCGGGGAGCTGTTTTTT
-	TRBV10-3	-	TRBJ1-4	CAISQGPQNEKLFF	TGTGCCATCAGCCAGGGACCGCAGAATGAAAAACTGTTTTTT